This T cell receptor (beta chain) was documented in a study of blood T cell repertoires in COVID-19. As for the study in general: Material from acute and convalescent COVID-19 was sourced from the United States, Italy and Spain.

Symptom resolution, clearance, or two negative PCRs marked the recovered donors of Cohort 3. Assay used: immunoSEQ multiplex PCR; TCRdb lists only in-frame clones, some missing. The table shows about 350,000 clones, with about 90% occurring only once. With V trimmed by 6 bases and J by 8 bases, 7 bases remained unmatched. The CDR3 is made up of 13 amino acids. Germline V gene lookup returns CDR1 SNHLY and CDR2 FYNNEI. The J gene is TRBJ1-2, the V gene TRBV2, with TRBD1 matching 9 bases. Source material: PBMCs or T cells enriched from blood (not recorded which). The TCR sequence derives from a woman younger than 45 who had recovered from COVID-19. The CDR3 is CASRDRGGVGYTF. The DNA of the CDR3 is TGTGCCAGCAGGGACAGGGGAGGAGTCGGCTACACCTTC.